Presented here are 24 T cell receptor beta chains from one specimen sequenced in a study of shared clonotypes between healthy human individuals. CD45RO-negative, CCR7-positively selected cells formed the naive CD8 fraction, excluding terminally differentiated effector memory CD45RA+ cells. TCRdb keeps only in-frame clones here, not all; method: immunoSEQ multiplex PCR. The data show 800,000 or so clones, with around 96% seen just once and less than 0.25% held by the top ten. The sample taken for sequencing was naive CD8+ T cells sorted from blood. The receptors derive from a young man in good health.

The chain carries TRBV12-5 and TRBJ2-6, with 8 positions matching TRBD1. The length of the CDR3 is 17 residues. V lost 2 bases and J lost 2; bases outside the gene matches: 5. CDR1 is LGHNT and CDR2 is FRNRAP in the germline V gene. CDR3 sequence (DNA): TGTGCTAGTGGTTTGCGGGCAGGGGGCCCTGGGGCCAACGTCCTGACTTTC. Amino acid sequence: CASGLRAGGPGANVLTF.

The chain uses TRBV27 and TRBJ2-1, with 12 bases lining up with TRBD2. In germline, CDR1 is MNHEY, CDR2 SMNVEV (reference sequence). CDR3 length: 18 residues. Trimming cost V 4 bases and J 5 bases; bases outside gene matches: 12. CDR3 loop: CASSSISRTSGMHNEQFF. The DNA of the CDR3 is TGTGCCAGCAGTTCCATATCCCGGACTAGCGGGATGCACAATGAGCAGTTCTTC.

A remark on this clone: The identical CDR3 is also encoded by other nucleotide sequences in the sample. The chain recombines TRBV25-1 with TRBJ1-1; the D is unclear. Looked up from germline, CDR1 is MGHDK and CDR2 is SYGVNS. V lost 0 bases, J lost 5 bases, and 7 bases lay in between. This CDR3 has 13 amino acids. CDR3 sequence: CASSEYRGTEAFF. The CDR3 coding sequence is TGTGCCAGCAGTGAATATCGTGGAACTGAAGCTTTCTTT.

The gene calls are TRBV6-5 and TRBJ2-2; D ambiguous. The CDR3 extends over 13 amino acids. V was trimmed by 11 bases and J by 2 bases, leaving 12 bases between them. The germline gives CDR1 MNHEY, CDR2 SVGAGI. CDR3 in amino acids: CASSGLNTGELFF. CDR3 DNA sequence: TGTGCCTCCTCCGGGCTCAACACCGGGGAGCTGTTTTTT.

As concerns this clone: Different DNA sequences within this sample yield the same CDR3. V usage is TRBV18 and J usage is TRBJ2-7; D is tentatively TRBD1 or TRBD2 (5 bases each). The CDR3 totals 11 residues. Germline CDR1 KGHSH, CDR2 LQKENI. Trimming left V 3 bases short and J 6 bases short, with 6 bases between. The CDR3 loop reads CASSPGGEQYF. CDR3 bases: TGTGCCAGCTCACCTGGGGGCGAGCAGTACTTC.

The rearrangement joins TRBV9 to TRBJ2-1; TRBD2 agrees at 9 bases. Germline assignment: CDR1 SGDLS and CDR2 YYNGEE. The CDR3 covers 16 residues. V shed 3 bases, J shed 9 bases, and the junction held 13 bases outside the gene matches. CDR3 sequence: CASSGTSERLSVEQFF. For the CDR3, the DNA is TGTGCCAGCAGCGGGACTAGCGAAAGGTTATCGGTTGAGCAGTTCTTC.

The rearrangement links TRBV29-1 to TRBJ2-3; 8 nucleotides match TRBD2. The CDR3 is made up of 14 amino acids. The V and J ends lost 4 bases and 4 bases, in that order; junction bases with no gene match: 7. CDR1 and CDR2 (germline): SQVTM, ANQGSEA. The CDR3 DNA sequence: TGCAGCGTTGGGGCGGGAGGAAAGGCAGATACGCAGTATTTT. This sequence encodes CSVGAGGKADTQYF.

The chain carries TRBV4-1 and TRBJ2-2; 7 bases agree with TRBD2. The J segment lost 7 bases and the V segment lost 11 bases, leaving 16 bases of the junction unmatched. CDR3 length equals 15 residues. The V gene's germline CDR1 is MGHRA and CDR2 YSYEKL. The CDR3 sequence is CASTLGAGLVGELFF. The CDR3 nucleotides read TGCGCCTCCACATTGGGAGCGGGATTAGTCGGGGAGCTGTTTTTT.

The chain carries TRBV15 and TRBJ1-2; 9 bases are shared with TRBD1. Germline lookup yields CDR1 LNHNV and CDR2 YYDKDF (reference sequence). With V trimmed by 1 base and J by 4 bases, 7 bases remained unmatched. The CDR3 has 16 amino acids. CDR3 nucleotide sequence: TGTGCCACCAGCAGAGTACCCGGGACAGGGACCTATGGCTACACCTTC. Encoded protein: CATSRVPGTGTYGYTF. The complete variable domain, with remaining parts taken from reference TRBV15 and TRBJ1-2, reads DAMVIQNPRYQVTQFGKPVTLSCSQTLNHNVMYWYQQKSSQAPKLLFHYYDKDFNNEADTPDNFQSRRPNTSFCFLDIRSPGLGDTAMYLCATSRVPGTGTYGYTFGSGTRLTVV.

The chain joins TRBV7-9 to TRBJ2-5; TRBD2 matches 7 bases. The CDR3 loop spans 15 amino acids. Per germline, CDR1 SEHNR and CDR2 FQNEAQ (reference sequence). V gave up 3 bases and J gave up 5 bases; unmatched junction bases: 9. The CDR3 DNA reads TGTGCCAGCAGCTTTAGGAAAAGGGAGGGGGAGACCCAGTACTTC. It specifies CASSFRKREGETQYF.

The J gene is TRBJ2-3, the V gene TRBV6-5; weak D call: TRBD1 (5 bases). The V and J ends lost 4 bases and 0 bases respectively, with 8 bases between them. The CDR3 runs to 14 residues. Germline lookup yields CDR1 MNHEY and CDR2 SVGAGI. CDR3 sequence: CASSSRESTDTQYF. CDR3 nucleotide sequence: TGTGCCAGCAGTTCCAGGGAAAGCACAGATACGCAGTATTTT.

This rearrangement joins TRBV6-5 to TRBJ1-1, with D perhaps matching TRBD1 (5 bases). V was shortened by 7 bases and J by 8 bases, with 23 bases between the two germline ends. The CDR3 has 15 residues. Looked up from germline, CDR1 is MNHEY and CDR2 is SVGAGI. DNA for the CDR3: TGTGCCAGCACCCCCCGAGACAGAACCAAATCAGAAGCTTTCTTT. Residues: CASTPRDRTKSEAFF.

The rearrangement links TRBV15 to TRBJ2-2, with D unresolved. CDR1 and CDR2 from the germline V gene are LNHNV and YYDKDF (reference sequence). Trimming took off 3 bases at V and 6 bases at J, with 11 bases between the two ends. The CDR3 runs to 14 residues. CDR3 sequence: CATSSLQAPGELFF. CDR3 bases: TGTGCCACCAGCAGTTTACAAGCACCCGGGGAGCTGTTTTTT.

This sequence joins TRBV15 and TRBJ2-2, with a weak D call TRBD1 (6 bases). The CDR3 loop spans 16 amino acids. V was pared by 3 bases and J by 4 bases, with 15 bases between. Germline loops: CDR1 LNHNV, CDR2 YYDKDF (reference sequence). CDR3 sequence reads: CATSSHNQGFTGELFF. For the CDR3, the DNA is TGTGCCACCAGCAGCCATAATCAGGGGTTCACCGGGGAGCTGTTTTTT.

The V and J genes are TRBV27 and TRBJ2-7, with D possibly TRBD1 on 6 matching bases. Germline values: CDR1 MNHEY, CDR2 SMNVEV (reference sequence). Trimming shortened V by 2 bases and J by 0 bases, and 17 bases separated the two germline ends. The CDR3 consists of 17 residues. CDR3: CASSLRPTGSYSYEQYF. The CDR3 DNA follows: TGTGCCAGCAGTTTAAGACCCACAGGGTCGTACTCCTACGAGCAGTACTTC.

The gene calls are TRBV7-2 and TRBJ2-2; no reliable D call. Trimming shortened V by 0 bases and J by 5 bases, and 7 bases separated the two germline ends. This CDR3 has 14 amino acids. Germline CDR1 is SGHTA and CDR2 is FQGNSA. CDR3 residues: CASSLALRTGELFF. CDR3 sequence (DNA): TGTGCCAGCAGCTTAGCGCTCCGAACCGGGGAGCTGTTTTTT.

The V call is TRBV29-1, the J call TRBJ2-6; D possibly corresponds to TRBD1 (5 bases). The CDR3 totals 15 residues. V gave up 4 bases and J gave up 1 base, with 11 bases separating them. Per the germline V gene, CDR1 is SQVTM and CDR2 is ANQGSEA. The CDR3 loop is CSVVDQGSGANVLTF. As DNA, the CDR3 is TGCAGCGTTGTCGATCAGGGTTCTGGGGCCAACGTCCTGACTTTC.

This chain connects TRBV14 to TRBJ1-4; D is undetermined. Germline CDR1 is SGHDN and CDR2 is FVKESK. The CDR3 runs 13 residues. The V gene lost 4 bases and the J gene lost 12 bases, with 15 bases spanning the gap. CDR3 region: CASSLENHMELFF. The CDR3 DNA is TGTGCCAGCAGCCTAGAAAACCATATGGAACTGTTTTTT.

The rearrangement joins TRBV30 to TRBJ1-2; tentative D call: TRBD1 (6 bases). This CDR3 has 19 residues. V gave up 0 bases and J gave up 6 bases, with 29 bases separating them. Germline V gene lookup returns CDR1 GTSNPN and CDR2 SVGIG (reference sequence). CDR3 DNA sequence: TGTGCCTGGAGTGTAGGACGGGATGGGGGCGCTTTTAGGGAAGATGGCTACACCTTC. The encoded protein is CAWSVGRDGGAFREDGYTF. Supplemented by reference TRBV30 and TRBJ1-2, the full variable domain reads SQTIHQWPATLVQPVGSPLSLECTVEGTSNPNLYWYRQAAGRGLQLLFYSVGIGQISSEVPQNLSASRPQDRQFILSSKKLLLSDSGFYLCAWSVGRDGGAFREDGYTFGSGTRLTVV.

The chain couples TRBV4-1 to TRBJ1-5; D gene uncertain. Trimming took off 0 bases at V and 3 bases at J, with 3 bases between the two ends. The CDR3 runs to 13 residues. Germline CDR1 and CDR2: MGHRA and YSYEKL. The CDR3 reads CASSQEPNQPQHF. The CDR3 region has the DNA TGCGCCAGCAGCCAAGAACCCAATCAGCCCCAGCATTTT.

As regards this clone: In the same sample, other DNA sequences code for this CDR3. The chain carries TRBV10-2 and TRBJ2-7, with D unresolved. There are 11 residues in the CDR3. Germline values: CDR1 WSHSY, CDR2 SAAADI. Trimming removed 0 bases from V and 7 bases from J, with 4 bases in between. Here the CDR3 DNA reads TGCGCCAGCAGTGAGTCGGGAGAGCAGTACTTC. Protein sequence: CASSESGEQYF.

V and J are TRBV15 and TRBJ2-7; D may be TRBD1 (6 bases). The CDR3 sequence is 16 residues long. Germline-derived CDR1 and CDR2 are LNHNV and YYDKDF (reference sequence). V gave up 0 bases and J gave up 7 bases, with 19 bases separating them. CDR3 amino acids: CATSRDLTGIVREQYF. For the CDR3, the DNA is TGTGCCACCAGCAGAGATTTAACAGGGATTGTGAGAGAGCAGTACTTC.

The chain has TRBV10-3 and TRBJ2-7, with TRBD2 identical over 11 bases. The CDR3 runs 15 residues. Trimming removed 3 bases from V and 10 bases from J; junction bases left unmatched: 11. The V gene's germline CDR1 is ENHRY and CDR2 SYGVKD. The CDR3 loop is CAISESASGGISQYF. CDR3 coding DNA: TGTGCCATCAGTGAATCGGCTAGCGGGGGGATAAGTCAGTACTTC.

The chain has TRBV9 and TRBJ2-2; D unresolved. Germline V lookup: CDR1 SGDLS, CDR2 YYNGEE. With 1 base removed from V and 0 bases from J, the gap between germline ends came to 13 bases. CDR3 length equals 17 residues. CDR3 protein: CASSVPATTANTGELFF. DNA of the CDR3: TGTGCCAGCAGCGTACCCGCTACAACCGCGAACACCGGGGAGCTGTTTTTT.